The T cell receptor beta chain described here comes from a study of identical twins (dated by TCRdb to 2016 to 2017). Notes on the research overall: To test whether fetal clonotypes persist, this study deep-sequenced TCR alpha and beta repertoires from monozygotic twins, from unrelated adults of various ages, and from cord blood. To rule out contamination, the twin experiments were replicated at different times with different library preparation protocols. The paper's findings and limits, for the study overall: Out-of-frame TCR alpha sharing in monozygotic twins was systematically underestimated by recombination models, whereas sharing between unrelated individuals was in agreement with the recombination models. Compared with coincidental sharing between unrelated individuals, out-of-frame TCR alpha sequences shared between twins showed an excess of sequences with low generation probability. A weaker excess of twin sharing was found in beta out-of-frame sequences because the signal-to-noise ratio was lowered by fewer shared sequences. Abundant cord blood beta clonotypes had fewer insertions, young adult naive repertoires showed a similar but weaker trend, and memory repertoires showed no such trend. Zero-insertion analyses could be partly confounded by invariant T cells such as MAIT and iNKT, although diverse VJ usage argued against such confounding for most clonotypes. Because the same donors could not be followed over many years, the conclusions relied on cross-sectional statistical analysis.

As to this clonotype: The target of this receptor is not known. No much larger clone is present one base from it, and per-base qualities are unavailable.

V loses 5 bases, J loses 5 bases, and the germline ends lie 12 bases apart. The CDR3 goes from the cysteine to the phenylalanine over 12 residues. Here the CDR3 DNA is all that survives: 36 bases in frame from base 1. The germline V gene (reference sequence) gives CDR1 as GTSNPN and CDR2 as SVGIG. Every donor was a healthy Caucasian. Three pairs of female monozygotic twins, all aged about 18 to 30 years, were included in the twin cohort. Positive isolation kits from Invitrogen were used to isolate the CD4+ and CD8+ T cell populations. Receptors were amplified or captured by 5' RACE. For sequencing, an Illumina HiSeq 2000 was employed. Template switching introduced a universal primer binding site; the final cDNA contained a unique molecular identifier, enabling accurate counting of TCR cDNA molecules. First-strand cDNA for TCR alpha and beta chains was synthesized from specific primers in the conserved constant-segment region. To control for contamination, each cDNA library was double barcoded with a SMART-Mk sample barcode plus Illumina barcodes. Two successive PCR steps introduced TruSeq adapter sequences along with Illumina sample barcodes. Sequencing of the TCR alpha and beta cDNA libraries was done on the Illumina HiSeq platform using custom primers. On the authors' methods: MiGEC was used to process raw reads and extract unique molecular identifiers, and MiXCR was used to find CDR3 positions. For each individual, recombination models were inferred using an EM algorithm with the repgenHMM and IGoR tools. Shared clonotype analysis was performed with the tcR package in R, normalizing sharing by the product of cloneset sizes. To study raw recombination without the effects of thymic and clonal selection, out-of-frame nonproductive sequences were analyzed. Using fastp trimming at Q25 and MiXCR clonotype assembly, TCRdb reanalyzed the public sequencing data and kept in-frame beta chains. CDR3 protein duplicates are merged, each entry listing the most common genes and DNA. It is TCRdb's table, rather than the study itself, that gives the V and J calls and clone size. The sample contains around 480,000 distinct CDR3 sequences, 13% to 15% of them found a single time. The biggest ten clones account for approximately 0.98% of the sample.

The same sample was also used in a study of yellow fever vaccine responses in identical twins. As the second paper documents: According to the authors, in identical twins the way T cells responded to vaccination appeared partly convergent and partly personalized. In the study, vaccine-responding T cell clones were precisely tracked in identical twins.

Recombination joined TRBV30 with TRBJ2-5, with a tentative D gene TRBD2 over 7 matching bases. Input material: CD4+ T cells sorted from blood. The receptor was derived from a woman between 18 and 29 years old in good health. The CDR3 in this case is CAWGRGDETQYF. The nucleotides read TGTGCCTGGGGGAGGGGGGACGAGACCCAGTACTTC.